This entry features one TCR beta chain sequence. Its specificity is unknown. This sample stems from a study of PD-1 blockade in mismatch repair-deficient tumors. The method was immunoSEQ multiplex PCR; TCRdb's version includes in-frame clones alone and lacks a portion of them. The repertoire holds around 14,000 clones, with roughly four fifths as singletons. Time point defined: approximately nine-day in vitro stimulation with candidate neoantigen peptide 5. The sequences come from cells cultured in vitro, collected from a patient treated with pembrolizumab. The receptor's source is an adult with mismatch repair-deficient cancer.

The CDR3, as DNA: TGTGCCTGGAGTTTCGGGGGGGCCTATGGCTACACCTTC. Its protein is CAWSFGGAYGYTF. The chain is built from TRBV30 and TRBJ1-2, with a weak D call TRBD1 (6 bases). V gave up 2 bases and J gave up 4 bases, with 11 bases separating them. This CDR3 contains 13 residues. Germline V gene lookup returns CDR1 GTSNPN and CDR2 SVGIG (reference sequence).